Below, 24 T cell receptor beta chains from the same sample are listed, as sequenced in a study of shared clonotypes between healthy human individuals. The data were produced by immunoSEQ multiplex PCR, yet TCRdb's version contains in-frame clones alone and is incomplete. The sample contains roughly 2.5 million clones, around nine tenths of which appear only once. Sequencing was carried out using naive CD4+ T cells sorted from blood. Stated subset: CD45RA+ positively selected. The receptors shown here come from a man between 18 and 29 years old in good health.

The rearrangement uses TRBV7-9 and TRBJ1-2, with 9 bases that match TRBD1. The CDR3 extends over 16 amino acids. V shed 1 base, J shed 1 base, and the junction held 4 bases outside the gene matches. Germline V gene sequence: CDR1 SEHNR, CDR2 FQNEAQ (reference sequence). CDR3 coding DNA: TGTGCCAGCAGCTTAGGTCGGGACAGGGTTAACTATGGCTACACCTTC. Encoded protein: CASSLGRDRVNYGYTF.

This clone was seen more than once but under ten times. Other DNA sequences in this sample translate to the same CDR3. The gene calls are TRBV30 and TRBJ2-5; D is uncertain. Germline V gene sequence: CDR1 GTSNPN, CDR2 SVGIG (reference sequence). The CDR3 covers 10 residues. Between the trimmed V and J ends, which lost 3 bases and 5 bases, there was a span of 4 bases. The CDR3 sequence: CAWSRETQYF. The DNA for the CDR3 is TGTGCCTGGAGCAGGGAGACCCAGTACTTC.

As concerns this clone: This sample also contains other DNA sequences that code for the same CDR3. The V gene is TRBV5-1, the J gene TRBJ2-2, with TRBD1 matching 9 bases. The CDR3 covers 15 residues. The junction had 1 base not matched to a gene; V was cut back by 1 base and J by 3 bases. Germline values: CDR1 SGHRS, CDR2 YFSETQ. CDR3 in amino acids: CASSLWTGDTGELFF. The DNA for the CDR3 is TGCGCCAGCAGCTTGTGGACAGGGGACACCGGGGAGCTGTTTTTT.

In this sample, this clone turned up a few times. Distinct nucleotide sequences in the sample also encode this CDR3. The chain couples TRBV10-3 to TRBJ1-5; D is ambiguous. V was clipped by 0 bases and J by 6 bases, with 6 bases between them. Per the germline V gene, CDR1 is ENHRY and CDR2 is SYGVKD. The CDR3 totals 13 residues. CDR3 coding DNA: TGTGCCATCAGTGAGTCGGGGTCTCAGCCCCAGCATTTT. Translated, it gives CAISESGSQPQHF.

This CDR3 reads CASSLAPRTEAFF. In nucleotides, the CDR3 is TGCGCCAGCAGCTTGGCCCCAAGGACTGAAGCTTTCTTT. The gene calls are TRBV5-1 and TRBJ1-1; D unclear. Germline assignment: CDR1 SGHRS and CDR2 YFSETQ. CDR3 size: 13 residues. Trimming stripped 0 bases from V and 5 bases from J, with 8 bases between.

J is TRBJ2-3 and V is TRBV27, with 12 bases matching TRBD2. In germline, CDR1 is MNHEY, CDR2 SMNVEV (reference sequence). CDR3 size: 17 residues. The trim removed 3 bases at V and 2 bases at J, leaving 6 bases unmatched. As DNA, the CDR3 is TGTGCCAGCAGTTTGGGTGGACTAGCGGGGCTCACAGATACGCAGTATTTT. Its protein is CASSLGGLAGLTDTQYF.

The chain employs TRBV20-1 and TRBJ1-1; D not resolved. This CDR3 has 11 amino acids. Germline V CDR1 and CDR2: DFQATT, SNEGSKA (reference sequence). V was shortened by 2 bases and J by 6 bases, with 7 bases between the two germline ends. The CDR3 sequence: CSARFGPEAFF. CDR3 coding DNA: TGCAGTGCTAGATTCGGGCCTGAAGCTTTCTTT.

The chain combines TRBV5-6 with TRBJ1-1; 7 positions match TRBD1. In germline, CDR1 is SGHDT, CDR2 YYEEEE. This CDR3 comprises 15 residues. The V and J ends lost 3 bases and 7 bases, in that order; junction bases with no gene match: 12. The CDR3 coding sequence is TGTGCCAGCAGCTCCCCGTGGGGACAGAGGTATGAAGCTTTCTTT. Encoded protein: CASSSPWGQRYEAFF.

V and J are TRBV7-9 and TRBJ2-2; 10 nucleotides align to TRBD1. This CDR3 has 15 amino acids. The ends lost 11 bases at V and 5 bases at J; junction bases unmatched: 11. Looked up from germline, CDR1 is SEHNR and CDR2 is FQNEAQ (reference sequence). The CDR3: CARQGTGQGTGELFF. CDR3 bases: TGTGCCCGCCAGGGAACGGGACAGGGGACCGGGGAGCTGTTTTTT.

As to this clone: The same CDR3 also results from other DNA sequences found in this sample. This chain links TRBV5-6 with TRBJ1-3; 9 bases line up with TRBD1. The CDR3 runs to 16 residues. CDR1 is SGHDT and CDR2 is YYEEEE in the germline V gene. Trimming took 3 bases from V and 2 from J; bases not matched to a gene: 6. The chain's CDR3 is CASSSDRGRAGNTIYF. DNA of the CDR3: TGTGCCAGCAGCTCGGACAGGGGCCGGGCTGGAAACACCATATATTTT.

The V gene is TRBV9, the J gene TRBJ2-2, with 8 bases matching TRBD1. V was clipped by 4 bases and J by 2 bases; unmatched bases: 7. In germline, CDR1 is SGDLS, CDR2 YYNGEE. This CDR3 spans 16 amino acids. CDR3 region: CASSSRDRRNTGELFF. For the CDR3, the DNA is TGTGCCAGCAGCTCCCGGGACAGGAGAAACACCGGGGAGCTGTTTTTT.

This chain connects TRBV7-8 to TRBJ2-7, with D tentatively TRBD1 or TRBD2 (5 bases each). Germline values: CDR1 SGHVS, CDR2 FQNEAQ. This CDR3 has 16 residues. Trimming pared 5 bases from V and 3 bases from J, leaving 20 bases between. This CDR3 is CASSRLEGRIVYEQYF. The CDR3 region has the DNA TGTGCCAGCAGCCGCCTTGAGGGGCGGATTGTCTACGAGCAGTACTTC.

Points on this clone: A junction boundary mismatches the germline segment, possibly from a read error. The CDR3 spells CASSSGTLAGGLFRIF. The CDR3 DNA reads as TGTGCCAGCAGCTCGGGAACACTAGCGGGAGGGCTTTTTAGGATCTTC. The V gene is TRBV7-9, the J gene TRBJ2-7; 13 bases match TRBD2. This CDR3 spans 16 amino acids. Germline loops: CDR1 SEHNR, CDR2 FQNEAQ (reference sequence).

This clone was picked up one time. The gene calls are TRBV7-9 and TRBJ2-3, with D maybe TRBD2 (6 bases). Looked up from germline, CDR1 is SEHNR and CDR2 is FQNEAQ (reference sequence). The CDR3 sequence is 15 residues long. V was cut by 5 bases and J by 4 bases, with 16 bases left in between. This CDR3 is CASSRMDYPPDTQYF. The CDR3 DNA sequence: TGTGCCAGCAGCCGTATGGACTACCCACCAGATACGCAGTATTTT.

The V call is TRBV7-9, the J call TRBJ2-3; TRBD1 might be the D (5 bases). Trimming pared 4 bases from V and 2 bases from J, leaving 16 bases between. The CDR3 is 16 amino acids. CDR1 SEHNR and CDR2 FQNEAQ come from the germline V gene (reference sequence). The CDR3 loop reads CASSSEGYGHTDTQYF. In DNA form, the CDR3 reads TGTGCCAGCAGCTCAGAAGGGTACGGACACACAGATACGCAGTATTTT.

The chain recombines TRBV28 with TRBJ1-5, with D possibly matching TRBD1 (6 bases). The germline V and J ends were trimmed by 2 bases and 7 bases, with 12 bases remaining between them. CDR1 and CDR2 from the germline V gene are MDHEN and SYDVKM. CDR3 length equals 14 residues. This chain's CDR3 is CASSLTGAGQPQHF. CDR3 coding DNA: TGTGCCAGCAGTTTAACGGGGGCGGGGCAGCCCCAGCATTTT.

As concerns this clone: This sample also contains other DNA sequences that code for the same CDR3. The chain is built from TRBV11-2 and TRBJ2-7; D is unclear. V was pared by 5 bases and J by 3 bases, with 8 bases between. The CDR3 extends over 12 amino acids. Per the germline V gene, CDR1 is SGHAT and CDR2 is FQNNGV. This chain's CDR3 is CASSTQDYEQYF. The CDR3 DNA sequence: TGTGCCAGCAGCACCCAAGACTACGAGCAGTACTTC. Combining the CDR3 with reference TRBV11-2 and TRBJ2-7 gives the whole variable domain EAGVAQSPRYKIIEKRQSVAFWCNPISGHATLYWYQQILGQGPKLLIQFQNNGVVDDSQLPKDRFSAERLKGVDSTLKIQPAKLEDSAVYLCASSTQDYEQYFGPGTRLTVT.

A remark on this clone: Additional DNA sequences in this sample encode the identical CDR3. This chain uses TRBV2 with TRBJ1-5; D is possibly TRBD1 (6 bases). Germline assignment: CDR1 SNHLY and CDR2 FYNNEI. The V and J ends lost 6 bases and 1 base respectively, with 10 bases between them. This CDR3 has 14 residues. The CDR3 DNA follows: TGTGCCAGCAGGGGAGGGGGAAGCAATCAGCCCCAGCATTTT. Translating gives CASRGGGSNQPQHF.

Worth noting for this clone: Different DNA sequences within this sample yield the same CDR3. The CDR3 coding sequence is TGTGCCAGCTCACCGCAGGGGAGCGGCGAGCAGTACTTC. Translation: CASSPQGSGEQYF. The chain carries TRBV18 and TRBJ2-7; D possibly corresponds to TRBD1 (6 bases). Germline V gene lookup returns CDR1 KGHSH and CDR2 LQKENI. This CDR3 is built from 13 residues. V shed 3 bases and J shed 6 bases, with 12 bases lying between them.

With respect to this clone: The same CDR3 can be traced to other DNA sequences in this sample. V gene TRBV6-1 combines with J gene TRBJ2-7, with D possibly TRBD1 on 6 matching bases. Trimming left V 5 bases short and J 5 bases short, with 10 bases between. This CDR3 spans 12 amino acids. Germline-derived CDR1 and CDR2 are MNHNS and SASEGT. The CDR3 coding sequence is TGTGCCAGCAGTCTGGACAGAGACGAGCAGTACTTC. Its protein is CASSLDRDEQYF.

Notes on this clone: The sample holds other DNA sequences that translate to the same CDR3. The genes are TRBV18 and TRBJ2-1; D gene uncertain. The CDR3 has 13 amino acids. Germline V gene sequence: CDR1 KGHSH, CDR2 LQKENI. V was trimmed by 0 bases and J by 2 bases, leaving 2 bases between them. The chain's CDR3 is CASSPPAYNEQFF. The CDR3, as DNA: TGTGCCAGCTCACCACCTGCCTACAATGAGCAGTTCTTC. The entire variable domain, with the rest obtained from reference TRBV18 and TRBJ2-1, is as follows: NAGVMQNPRHLVRRRGQEARLRCSPMKGHSHVYWYRQLPEEGLKFMVYLQKENIIDESGMPKERFSAEFPKEGPSILRIQQVVRGDSAAYFCASSPPAYNEQFFGPGTRLTVL.

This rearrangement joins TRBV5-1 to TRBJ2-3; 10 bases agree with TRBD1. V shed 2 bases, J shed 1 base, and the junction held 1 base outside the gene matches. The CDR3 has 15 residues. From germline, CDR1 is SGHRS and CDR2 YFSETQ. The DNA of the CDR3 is TGCGCCAGCAGCTTTGGGACAGGGGGCACAGATACGCAGTATTTT. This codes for CASSFGTGGTDTQYF.

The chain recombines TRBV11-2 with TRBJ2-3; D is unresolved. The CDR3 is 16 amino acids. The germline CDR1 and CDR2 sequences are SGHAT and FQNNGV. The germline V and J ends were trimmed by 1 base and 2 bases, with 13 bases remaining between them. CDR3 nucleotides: TGTGCCAGCAGCTTAGTAACAGCAAGTTACACAGATACGCAGTATTTT. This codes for CASSLVTASYTDTQYF. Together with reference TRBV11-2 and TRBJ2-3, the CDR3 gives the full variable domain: EAGVAQSPRYKIIEKRQSVAFWCNPISGHATLYWYQQILGQGPKLLIQFQNNGVVDDSQLPKDRFSAERLKGVDSTLKIQPAKLEDSAVYLCASSLVTASYTDTQYFGPGTRLTVL.

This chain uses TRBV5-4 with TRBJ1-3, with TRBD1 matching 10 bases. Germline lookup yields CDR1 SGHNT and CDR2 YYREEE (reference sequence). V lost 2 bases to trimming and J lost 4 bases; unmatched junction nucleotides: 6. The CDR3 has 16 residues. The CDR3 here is CASSFTTGGTGNTIYF. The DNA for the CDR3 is TGTGCCAGCAGCTTCACGACAGGGGGCACCGGAAACACCATATATTTT.